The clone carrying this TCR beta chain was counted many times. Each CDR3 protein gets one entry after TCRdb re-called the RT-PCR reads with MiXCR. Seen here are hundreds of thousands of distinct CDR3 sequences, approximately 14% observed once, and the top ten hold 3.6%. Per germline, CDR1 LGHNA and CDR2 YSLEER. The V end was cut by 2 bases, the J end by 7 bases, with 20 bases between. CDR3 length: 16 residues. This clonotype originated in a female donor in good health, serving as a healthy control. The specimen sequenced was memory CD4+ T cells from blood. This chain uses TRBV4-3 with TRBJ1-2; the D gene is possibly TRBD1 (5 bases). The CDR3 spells CASSQSPGEVLGGYTF. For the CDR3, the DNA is TGCGCCAGCAGCCAATCCCCGGGGGAAGTTCTCGGTGGCTACACCTTC.